This is a list of T cell receptor beta chains from one sample in a study of beta chain features in type 1 diabetes. Only in-frame clones appear in the TCRdb table, and some are missing; sequencing was by immunoSEQ multiplex PCR. This sample has about 320,000 clones, with approximately 14% found just once. Sequenced: central memory CD4+ T cells from blood. The receptors shown here come from a man younger than 45 in good health. Each CDR3 is given with its conserved first and last residue. D genes are given only for firm matches. Clone size is not always given. Where it is, it says once, few, many or a class for expanded clones.

J gene	CDR3 length	clone size	D gene	V gene	CDR3 DNA	CDR3 protein
TRBJ1-2	14	few	TRBD1	TRBV7-2	TGTGCCAGCAGCTCGGCCGGGACAGGGTATGGCTACACCTTC	CASSSAGTGYGYTF
TRBJ2-3	15	few	TRBD1	TRBV5-4	TGTGCCAGCAGCGCGAGGGACAGGGTAAAAGATACGCAGTATTTT	CASSARDRVKDTQYF
TRBJ2-3	14	NA	TRBD2	TRBV11-3	TGTGCCAGCAGCTCCGGACTAGCCACAGATACGCAGTATTTT	CASSSGLATDTQYF
TRBJ2-5	16	NA	TRBD2	TRBV2	TGTGCCAGCAGTCCGGGACTACAAATACTCCAAGAGACCCAGTACTTC	CASSPGLQILQETQYF
TRBJ2-3	15	many	NA	TRBV7-2	TGTGCCAGCAGCTTATCTTCCAGAGGCACAGATACGCAGTATTTT	CASSLSSRGTDTQYF
TRBJ2-3	16	once	NA	TRBV4-2	TGTGCCAGCAGCCCCCAGGGTAGCGGAAGCCCAGATACGCAGTATTTT	CASSPQGSGSPDTQYF
TRBJ1-1	12	few	NA	TRBV6-6	TGTGCCAGCAGCGGAGGTAACACTGAAGCTTTCTTT	CASSGGNTEAFF
TRBJ2-5	16	NA	NA	TRBV7-9	TGTGCCAGCAGCTTACTAGCGTTGGTGGGGCAAGAGACCCAGTACTTC	CASSLLALVGQETQYF
TRBJ1-5	14	few	NA	TRBV7-3	TGTGCCAGCAGCTTAAATGGGGGTAATCAGCCCCAGCATTTT	CASSLNGGNQPQHF
TRBJ1-3	13	few	NA	TRBV15	TGTGCCACCAGCCCAGACTCTGGAAACACCATATATTTT	CATSPDSGNTIYF
TRBJ2-5	16	few	NA	TRBV21-1	TGTGCCAGCAGCAAAGTTCACAGGCTAAAGAAAGAGACCCAGTACTTC	CASSKVHRLKKETQYF
TRBJ2-1	12	NA	TRBD2	TRBV27	TGTGCCAGCAGTTTAGCGGGAGATATTCCGTTCTTC	CASSLAGDIPFF
TRBJ2-1	14	NA	NA	TRBV7-2	TGTGCTAGCAGGGGCAGGGTCGGGAGCAATGAGCAGTTCTTC	CASRGRVGSNEQFF
TRBJ1-1	14	NA	TRBD1	TRBV6-5	TGTGCCATCAGTCTAGGGACAGGGAGCACTGAAGCTTTCTTT	CAISLGTGSTEAFF
TRBJ2-1	11	few	NA	TRBV29-1	TGCAGCGCCCTACAGGGCTATGAGCAGTTCTTC	CSALQGYEQFF
TRBJ2-4	11	few	NA	TRBV6-5	TGTGCCAGCAGTGAAAAAGGCATTCAGTACTTC	CASSEKGIQYF
TRBJ1-6	14	few	TRBD1	TRBV6-1	TGTGCCAGCAGACCCGGGACAGGGGTCTCACCCCTCCACTTT	CASRPGTGVSPLHF
TRBJ2-3	11	few	NA	TRBV25-1	TGTGCCAGCAGTACCACAGATACGCAGTATTTT	CASSTTDTQYF
TRBJ1-1	13	few	NA	TRBV18	TGTGCCAGCTCACCTGGCCTTAACACTGAAGCTTTCTTT	CASSPGLNTEAFF
TRBJ1-2	13	few	NA	TRBV6-1	TGTGCCAGCAGTGAAACCCCTGGCAGGGCCTACACCTTC	CASSETPGRAYTF
TRBJ2-7	13	few	NA	TRBV5-6	TGTGCCAGCAGCTATGGACAGATATACGAGCAGTACTTC	CASSYGQIYEQYF
TRBJ1-2	10	NA	NA	TRBV19	TGTGCCAGTAGACTCAATGGCTACACCTTC	CASRLNGYTF
TRBJ1-5	18	NA	TRBD1	TRBV27	TGTGCCAGCAGTTTATTAGGGACAGCGAAGAATAGCAATCAGCCCCAGCATTTT	CASSLLGTAKNSNQPQHF
TRBJ2-5	16	few	TRBD1	TRBV14	TGTGCCAGCAGCCAAGGCGGGACAGGGGGCTCAGAGACCCAGTACTTC	CASSQGGTGGSETQYF
TRBJ2-7	14	NA	NA	TRBV11-2	TGTGCCAGCAGCTCCCAAGTAGGTGCATACGAGCAGTACTTC	CASSSQVGAYEQYF
TRBJ2-5	13	many	TRBD1	TRBV5-4	TGTGCCAGCAGCACGGACAGGGGAGAGACCCAGTACTTC	CASSTDRGETQYF
TRBJ1-1	13	many	NA	TRBV6-6	TGTGCCAGCAGTTACGAGGAGAACACTGAAGCTTTCTTT	CASSYEENTEAFF
TRBJ2-1	16	NA	TRBD2	TRBV15	TGTGCCACCAGCAGTGGATCTAGCGGGGGTTACAATGAGCAGTTCTTC	CATSSGSSGGYNEQFF
TRBJ1-1	16	NA	TRBD1	TRBV7-9	TGTGCCAGCAGCTTCTGGACAGGAGTAATGAACACTGAAGCTTTCTTT	CASSFWTGVMNTEAFF
TRBJ1-2	18	NA	TRBD1	TRBV10-2	TGCGCCAGCAGTGAGCCCGGGACAGGGGGGACGAGTAACTATGGCTACACCTTC	CASSEPGTGGTSNYGYTF
TRBJ2-1	15	few	NA	TRBV9	TGTGCCAGCAGCGTAGGGGCTCGTGCCTACAATGAGCAGTTCTTC	CASSVGARAYNEQFF